This T cell receptor beta chain was profiled in a study of shared clonotypes between healthy human individuals. Study information: Each donor contributed plates that comprised three CD4 naive, three CD4 memory, two CD8 naive and one CD8 memory.

This clone has a single count. Germline V CDR1 and CDR2: SGHRS, YFSETQ. The CDR3 covers 15 residues. Trimming removed 2 bases from V and 4 bases from J; junction bases left unmatched: 5. Assay used: immunoSEQ multiplex PCR; TCRdb lists only in-frame clones, some missing. The table includes millions of clones, approximately 92% detected once. The rearrangement uses TRBV5-1 and TRBJ2-2; 7 bases fit TRBD1. The specimen was naive CD4+ T cells sorted from blood. Subset: CD45RA+ positively selected. The receptor was derived from a man aged 18 to 30 in good health. The CDR3 bases are TGCGCCAGCAGCTTCAGCCGACAGGGCACCGGGGAGCTGTTTTTT. Amino acid sequence: CASSFSRQGTGELFF.